The source of this T cell receptor beta chain is a study of cytomegalovirus exposure and HLA in healthy donors. Germline CDR1 and CDR2: SGDLS and YYNGEE. This CDR3 comprises 16 residues. V was cut by 0 bases and J by 9 bases, with 19 bases left in between. PCR amplification relied on 60 Vbeta primers (plus 13 Jbeta primers). Assay used: immunoSEQ multiplex PCR; TCRdb lists only in-frame clones, some missing. This sample has 200,000 to 250,000 clones; roughly 84% occur once, and the top ten carry roughly 1.5%. Sequenced input: PBMCs. This rearrangement joins TRBV9 to TRBJ2-1; tentatively, D is TRBD2 (7 bases). This receptor was obtained from a man aged 50 to 59 in good health and CMV-seronegative. CDR3 in amino acids: CASSVGGGGGRGEQFF. The CDR3 DNA reads TGTGCCAGCAGCGTAGGGGGGGGCGGGGGACGGGGTGAGCAGTTCTTC.